This T cell receptor beta chain was captured in a study of cytomegalovirus exposure and HLA in healthy donors. Between the trimmed V and J ends, which lost 0 bases and 5 bases, there was a span of 13 bases. CDR1 and CDR2 (germline): SNHLY, FYNNEI. This CDR3 has 15 residues. Findings of the study overall: The study found most TCR sequences rare, yet found some public TCRs in many donors. Relative to the approximately 680-donor mean, N-insertions were reportedly fewer in an Asian-associated ancestry cluster in a later analysis. In a later analysis, at a false discovery rate of 0.05, roughly 18,000 TCR beta sequences were associated with HLA alleles.

The PCR employed 60 Vbeta primers together with 13 Jbeta primers. The data were produced by immunoSEQ multiplex PCR, yet TCRdb's version contains in-frame clones alone and is incomplete. The listing contains approximately 130,000 clones. A word on this clone: Antigen specificity is unknown.

V is TRBV2 and J is TRBJ2-5, with D possibly matching TRBD2 (5 bases). Sequencing was performed on PBMCs. The sequence derives from a woman in her fifties or sixties in good health and CMV-seronegative. CDR3 loop: CASSEASAPAETQYF. The DNA for the CDR3 is TGTGCCAGCAGTGAAGCTAGCGCCCCGGCGGAGACCCAGTACTTC.